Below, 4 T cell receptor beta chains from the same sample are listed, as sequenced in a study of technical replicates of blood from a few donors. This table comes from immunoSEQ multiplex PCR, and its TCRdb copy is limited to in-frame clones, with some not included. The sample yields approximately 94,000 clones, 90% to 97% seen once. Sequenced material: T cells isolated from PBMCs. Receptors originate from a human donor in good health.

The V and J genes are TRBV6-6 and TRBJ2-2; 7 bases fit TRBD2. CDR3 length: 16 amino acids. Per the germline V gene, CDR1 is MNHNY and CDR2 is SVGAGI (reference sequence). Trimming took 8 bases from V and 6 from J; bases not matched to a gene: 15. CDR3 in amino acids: CASLSLGGDASGELFF. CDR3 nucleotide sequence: TGTGCCAGCCTATCCTTGGGAGGGGATGCTTCCGGGGAGCTGTTTTTT.

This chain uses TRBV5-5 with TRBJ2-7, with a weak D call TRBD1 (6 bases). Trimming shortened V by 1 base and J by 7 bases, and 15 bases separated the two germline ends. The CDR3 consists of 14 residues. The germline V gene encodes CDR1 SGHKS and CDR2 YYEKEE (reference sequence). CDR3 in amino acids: CASSLSQGMGEQYF. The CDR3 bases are TGTGCCAGCAGCTTGTCACAGGGAATGGGGGAGCAGTACTTC.

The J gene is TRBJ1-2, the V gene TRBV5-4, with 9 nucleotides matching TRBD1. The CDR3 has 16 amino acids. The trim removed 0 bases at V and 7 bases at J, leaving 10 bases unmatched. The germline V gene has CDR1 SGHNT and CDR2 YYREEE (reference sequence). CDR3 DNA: TGTGCCAGCAGCTTGGTTCCACAGGGGGCGGTGAGTGGCTACACCTTC. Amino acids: CASSLVPQGAVSGYTF.

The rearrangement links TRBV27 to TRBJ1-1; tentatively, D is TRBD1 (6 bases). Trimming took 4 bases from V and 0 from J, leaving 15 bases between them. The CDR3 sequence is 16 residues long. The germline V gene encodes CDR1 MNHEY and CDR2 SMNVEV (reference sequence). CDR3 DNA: TGTGCCAGCAGTTCCGGGGGGCAGTTCTTGAACACTGAAGCTTTCTTT. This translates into CASSSGGQFLNTEAFF.